These 28 T cell receptor beta chains share one sample of origin, sequenced in a study of OX40 agonist ivuxolimab in advanced cancers. Clones were sequenced by immunoSEQ multiplex PCR, and TCRdb holds only the in-frame ones, with some missing. The sample has 19,000 or so clones, more than 75% seen once; the top ten hold 25%. The sample here was CD4+ or CD8+ T cells sorted from blood, taken in a trial of the OX40 agonist ivuxolimab. Receptors originate from an adult with an advanced solid tumor such as melanoma, head and neck, liver or kidney cancer.

The chain is built from TRBV27 and TRBJ1-1; D remains ambiguous. Germline V gene sequence: CDR1 MNHEY, CDR2 SMNVEV (reference sequence). This CDR3 region has 13 residues. Trimming took 3 bases from V and 6 from J, leaving 11 bases between them. CDR3 coding DNA: TGTGCCAGCAGTTTGTTCGCAAGTTCTGAAGCTTTCTTT. Encoded protein: CASSLFASSEAFF.

A word on this clone: The sample contains more than one DNA sequence encoding this CDR3. The V and J genes are TRBV6-5 and TRBJ1-5; no clear D gene. Germline loops: CDR1 MNHEY, CDR2 SVGAGI. Trimming removed 0 bases from V and 4 bases from J, with 10 bases in between. The CDR3 loop spans 15 amino acids. DNA of the CDR3: TGTGCCAGCAGTTACTCCGTCCAGATAAATCAGCCCCAGCATTTT. This codes for CASSYSVQINQPQHF.

This rearrangement joins TRBV5-5 to TRBJ2-7; 10 bases map to TRBD1. The CDR3 has 14 amino acids. V was clipped by 4 bases and J by 2 bases; unmatched bases: 3. CDR1 and CDR2 (germline): SGHKS, YYEKEE (reference sequence). The CDR3 spells CASSTTGGAYEQYF. The CDR3 bases are TGTGCCAGCAGCACGACAGGGGGCGCCTACGAGCAGTACTTC. The entire variable domain, with the rest obtained from reference TRBV5-5 and TRBJ2-7, is as follows: DAGVTQSPTHLIKTRGQQVTLRCSPISGHKSVSWYQQVLGQGPQFIFQYYEKEERGRGNFPDRFSARQFPNYSSELNVNALLLGDSALYLCASSTTGGAYEQYFGPGTRLTVT.

The chain employs TRBV9 and TRBJ1-6; 7 positions agree with TRBD1. The trim removed 5 bases at V and 0 bases at J, leaving 5 bases unmatched. The germline gives CDR1 SGDLS, CDR2 YYNGEE. This CDR3 spans 16 amino acids. This chain's CDR3 is CASSSDRSSYNSPLHF. The CDR3 bases are TGTGCCAGCAGTTCGGACAGGAGCTCCTATAATTCACCCCTCCACTTT.

This clone has a single count. The V gene is TRBV19, the J gene TRBJ1-2; 9 nucleotides align to TRBD1. The germline V gene encodes CDR1 LNHDA and CDR2 SQIVND (reference sequence). CDR3 size: 18 residues. Trimming took 1 base from V and 3 from J; bases not matched to a gene: 12. The CDR3 sequence is CASSIVSPYRGPDYGYTF. In nucleotides, the CDR3 is TGTGCCAGTAGTATAGTGTCCCCGTACAGGGGGCCCGACTATGGCTACACCTTC. The complete variable domain, with remaining parts taken from reference TRBV19 and TRBJ1-2, reads DGGITQSPKYLFRKEGQNVTLSCEQNLNHDAMYWYRQDPGQGLRLIYYSQIVNDFQKGDIAEGYSVSREKKESFPLTVTSAQKNPTAFYLCASSIVSPYRGPDYGYTFGSGTRLTVV.

In DNA form, the CDR3 reads TGTGCCAGCAGCATGCCTGGCGGCGAGCAGTACTTC. This gives the protein CASSMPGGEQYF. V usage is TRBV2 and J usage is TRBJ2-7, with D hard to call. The CDR3 sequence is 12 residues long. The V gene lost 6 bases and the J gene lost 6 bases, with 12 bases spanning the gap. CDR1 is SNHLY and CDR2 is FYNNEI in the germline V gene.

The chain employs TRBV7-6 and TRBJ2-3, with 14 bases identical to TRBD2. The V segment lost 2 bases and the J segment 1 base; nucleotides outside the gene matches: 2. This CDR3 spans 17 amino acids. Per the germline V gene, CDR1 is SGHVS and CDR2 is FNYEAQ. CDR3 in DNA: TGTGCCAGCAGCTTACGACTAGCGGGGGGGCGCACAGATACGCAGTATTTT. It yields the protein CASSLRLAGGRTDTQYF.

The V and J genes are TRBV5-6 and TRBJ1-2; D is unclear. The CDR3 extends over 16 amino acids. Per the germline V gene, CDR1 is SGHDT and CDR2 is YYEEEE. Trimming removed 6 bases at V and 6 bases at J, with 24 bases between. CDR3 sequence reads: CASNPWGSAYWDGYTF. Here the CDR3 DNA reads TGTGCCAGCAACCCGTGGGGATCGGCTTATTGGGATGGCTACACCTTC.

The chain couples TRBV7-6 to TRBJ2-3, with D uncertain. The germline gives CDR1 SGHVS, CDR2 FNYEAQ. This CDR3 is built from 15 residues. V gave up 3 bases and J gave up 5 bases, with 15 bases separating them. CDR3 nucleotides: TGTGCCAGCAGCTTGCCGCCGGATAGTATAGATACGCAGTATTTT. Translated, it gives CASSLPPDSIDTQYF.

This clone was detected a few times. V and J are TRBV7-4 and TRBJ1-4; possible D gene TRBD1, 6 bases. Trimming removed 5 bases from V and 8 bases from J, with 24 bases in between. The CDR3 is 17 amino acids. CDR1 SGHVT and CDR2 SQSDAQ come from the germline V gene. The CDR3 region has the DNA TGTGCCAGCAGCCTCCCGGGGAAGGGGGGGGCCCTCGAAAAACTGTTTTTT. It codes for CASSLPGKGGALEKLFF.

The J gene is TRBJ2-2, the V gene TRBV6-5, with 11 nucleotides matching TRBD2. CDR3 size: 15 residues. CDR1 is MNHEY and CDR2 is SVGAGI in the germline V gene. The ends lost 5 bases at V and 2 bases at J; junction bases unmatched: 1. CDR3 loop: CASSGTSGNTGELFF. As DNA, the CDR3 is TGTGCCAGCAGTGGGACTAGCGGAAACACCGGGGAGCTGTTTTTT.

The chain joins TRBV7-3 to TRBJ2-5, with a weak D call TRBD1 (7 bases). This CDR3 comprises 15 residues. Trimming cost V 2 bases and J 7 bases, with 17 bases left between them. Germline loops: CDR1 SGHTA, CDR2 FQGTGA. This chain's CDR3 is CASSLVEGASGTQYF. CDR3 nucleotides: TGTGCCAGCAGCTTAGTGGAGGGGGCGAGTGGGACCCAGTACTTC.

This clone has just a few counts. The chain couples TRBV2 to TRBJ2-2; possible D gene TRBD1, 5 bases. The germline V and J ends were trimmed by 9 bases and 5 bases, with 31 bases remaining between them. This CDR3 spans 19 amino acids. The germline V gene encodes CDR1 SNHLY and CDR2 FYNNEI. CDR3 in DNA: TGTGCCAGTATAAAGGGGAAACCAGAAAATATTTATGGGACCGGGGAGCTGTTTTTT. It codes for CASIKGKPENIYGTGELFF.

The V and J genes are TRBV25-1 and TRBJ1-1; D may be TRBD1 (5 bases). V lost 4 bases and J lost 3, with 21 bases in between. Germline V gives CDR1 MGHDK, CDR2 SYGVNS. This CDR3 comprises 17 residues. CDR3 bases: TGTGCCAGCAGTGCCCGTAACTCGGGGCCTTCGTACACTGAAGCTTTCTTT. Its translation is CASSARNSGPSYTEAFF.

This clone was detected only once. V and J are TRBV11-3 and TRBJ1-1, with no clear D. Trimming cost V 5 bases and J 2 bases, with 9 bases left between them. Germline loops: CDR1 SGHNT, CDR2 YENEEA. The CDR3 spans 13 residues. In DNA, the CDR3 is TGTGCCAGCAGCGATAGTCTTAACACTGAAGCTTTCTTT. Its protein product is CASSDSLNTEAFF.

To note about this clone: Compared with germline, one end of the junction differs, possibly owing to a read error. The V and J genes are TRBV11-3 and TRBJ1-1, with no clear D. Germline lookup yields CDR1 SGHNT and CDR2 YENEEA. This CDR3 has 11 residues. The CDR3 protein is CASSQKGKLFF. The DNA for the CDR3 is TGCGCCAGCAGCCAGAAGGGAAAATTGTTCTTT.

This chain joins TRBV7-9 and TRBJ2-7, with 8 positions matching TRBD1. The V gene end was trimmed by 6 bases and the J gene end by 5 bases; junction bases not matched to a gene: 12. This CDR3 contains 15 residues. Germline V gene sequence: CDR1 SEHNR, CDR2 FQNEAQ (reference sequence). CDR3 DNA sequence: TGTGCCAGCAGAACTGGGACAGGTACTCCTCACGAGCAGTACTTC. Protein sequence: CASRTGTGTPHEQYF.

This clone was seen a single time. The chain is built from TRBV5-1 and TRBJ2-1; 12 nucleotides align to TRBD2. The CDR3 runs to 15 residues. Unmatched junction bases numbered 5, after V lost 6 bases and J lost 4 bases. The germline CDR1 and CDR2 sequences are SGHRS and YFSETQ. The CDR3 nucleotides are TGCGCCAGCAAGACTAGCGGGGGAGAATACAATGAGCAGTTCTTC. Encoded protein: CASKTSGGEYNEQFF.

The gene calls are TRBV29-1 and TRBJ2-2; 10 nucleotides align to TRBD1. The CDR3 consists of 14 residues. V dropped 0 bases and J dropped 7; count of bases not matched to a gene: 2. In germline, CDR1 is SQVTM, CDR2 ANQGSEA. The CDR3 DNA reads TGCAGCGTTGAAGATTGGACAGGGGGCGGGGAGCTGTTTTTT. Translating it yields CSVEDWTGGGELFF.

The rearrangement links TRBV27 to TRBJ2-2; perhaps D is TRBD1 or TRBD2 (6 bases each). The CDR3 is 16 residues long. Germline values: CDR1 MNHEY, CDR2 SMNVEV (reference sequence). Trimming cost V 2 bases and J 7 bases, with 17 bases left between them. This chain's CDR3 is CASSLDGGQYNGELFF. The DNA for the CDR3 is TGTGCCAGCAGTTTAGATGGGGGGCAGTATAACGGGGAGCTGTTTTTT.

CDR3 residues: CATSEDGYQNNEQFF. CDR3 DNA sequence: TGTGCCACCAGCGAGGACGGGTACCAAAACAATGAGCAGTTCTTC. This chain connects TRBV15 to TRBJ2-1; D is unclear. CDR1 and CDR2 (germline): LNHNV, YYDKDF (reference sequence). V was trimmed by 5 bases and J by 5 bases, leaving 16 bases between them. The CDR3 sequence is 15 residues long.

The chain uses TRBV7-7 and TRBJ2-5, with TRBD1 matching over 7 bases. The germline gives CDR1 SSHAT, CDR2 FNYEAQ (reference sequence). CDR3 size: 15 residues. V lost 4 bases and J lost 4; bases outside the gene matches: 9. This chain's CDR3 is CASSSTTGVGETQYF. The CDR3 DNA is TGTGCCAGCAGCTCAACTACAGGGGTCGGAGAGACCCAGTACTTC.

The rearrangement joins TRBV11-3 to TRBJ2-2; a possible D gene is TRBD1 (6 bases). V shed 2 bases and J shed 2 bases, with 18 bases lying between them. The CDR3 contains 18 residues. Germline V gene data show CDR1 as SGHNT and CDR2 as YENEEA. CDR3 protein: CASSLYSAETGNTGELFF. The CDR3 bases are TGTGCCAGCAGCTTATATTCAGCCGAGACAGGCAACACCGGGGAGCTGTTTTTT.

The chain links TRBV30 to TRBJ2-6; D gene uncertain. CDR3 size: 16 residues. The germline CDR1 and CDR2 sequences are GTSNPN and SVGIG (reference sequence). Trimming left V 2 bases short and J 0 bases short, with 11 bases between. CDR3 in amino acids: CAWSISYGSGANVLTF. The CDR3, as DNA: TGTGCCTGGAGTATATCTTATGGCTCTGGGGCCAACGTCCTGACTTTC. The full variable domain, its missing parts supplied by reference TRBV30 and TRBJ2-6, is SQTIHQWPATLVQPVGSPLSLECTVEGTSNPNLYWYRQAAGRGLQLLFYSVGIGQISSEVPQNLSASRPQDRQFILSSKKLLLSDSGFYLCAWSISYGSGANVLTFGAGSRLTVL.

This clone was recorded once. The V and J genes are TRBV10-1 and TRBJ2-7; 7 nucleotides align to TRBD1. The trim removed 7 bases at V and 2 bases at J, leaving 14 bases unmatched. The CDR3 covers 16 residues. From germline, CDR1 is WNHNN and CDR2 SYGVQD (reference sequence). As DNA, the CDR3 is TGCGCCAGCAAGGACAGGTTGACTTGTATAGCCTACGAGCAGTACTTC. This codes for CASKDRLTCIAYEQYF.

The chain has TRBV27 and TRBJ1-2; 7 bases line up with TRBD1. The germline CDR1 and CDR2 sequences are MNHEY and SMNVEV (reference sequence). CDR3 length: 13 amino acids. V was pared by 3 bases and J by 7 bases, with 5 bases of the junction left unmatched. The CDR3 loop is CASSFDRVGGYTF. CDR3 coding DNA: TGTGCCAGCAGTTTCGACAGGGTCGGTGGCTACACCTTC.

The chain recombines TRBV10-2 with TRBJ1-2, with 8 bases lining up with TRBD1. Unmatched junction bases numbered 9, after V lost 6 bases and J lost 6 bases. The CDR3 spans 14 residues. Germline loops: CDR1 WSHSY, CDR2 SAAADI. The CDR3 here is CASSWTGLSDGYTF. The CDR3 DNA reads TGCGCCAGCAGCTGGACAGGGTTAAGTGATGGCTACACCTTC.

The rearrangement joins TRBV4-1 to TRBJ2-7; D is unclear. Germline V gene data show CDR1 as MGHRA and CDR2 as YSYEKL. V gave up 2 bases and J gave up 6 bases, with 11 bases separating them. This CDR3 region has 13 residues. Written as DNA, the CDR3 is TGCGCCAGCAGCCAAAATCTCAGGATCGAGCAGTACTTC. Residues: CASSQNLRIEQYF.